The clone carrying this T cell receptor (beta chain) was picked up a small number of times. The PCR ran on 60 Vbeta and 13 Jbeta primers. Using immunoSEQ multiplex PCR, the repertoire was profiled, and TCRdb retains in-frame clones only, with some absent. The sample carries about 120,000 clones, around three quarters recorded once. This entry comes from a study of cytomegalovirus exposure and HLA in healthy donors. Germline V lookup: CDR1 LNHDA, CDR2 SQIVND (reference sequence). Trimming pared 1 base from V and 3 bases from J, leaving 10 bases between. The CDR3 extends over 15 amino acids. This receptor was taken from a man aged 35-49 years in good health and CMV-seropositive. The V call is TRBV19, the J call TRBJ2-1, with D tentatively TRBD1 (5 bases). Sequenced sample: PBMCs. CDR3 nucleotide sequence: TGTGCCAGTAGTATAGCTAGGGGCAGCTACAATGAGCAGTTCTTC. Amino acid sequence: CASSIARGSYNEQFF.